The clone carrying this TCR beta chain occurred a few times. The sample originates from a study of blood T cell repertoires in COVID-19. CDR1 is SGHTA and CDR2 is FQGNSA in the germline V gene. There are 14 residues in the CDR3. The V segment lost 5 bases and the J segment 0 bases; nucleotides outside the gene matches: 3. Here immunoSEQ multiplex PCR was the method, and the copy in TCRdb shows in-frame clones only, minus some. The repertoire holds around 270,000 clones, over 75% seen once, with 2.5% to 3.5% in the top ten. The study drew participants aged about 18 to 95 years from approximately 25 US areas. It was within 2 weeks before study entry that exposed participants met a COVID-19 case.

The chain has TRBV7-2 and TRBJ2-7; the match to TRBD1 covers 8 bases. This clonotype originated in a woman in her thirties or forties who had been exposed to COVID-19. The source material was PBMCs or T cells enriched from blood (not recorded which). The CDR3 here is CASSRTGSSYEQYF. DNA of the CDR3: TGTGCCAGCAGCCGGACAGGGAGCTCCTACGAGCAGTACTTC.